The 24 T cell receptor beta chains presented below share a single source sample, sequenced in a study of cytomegalovirus exposure and HLA in healthy donors. With 60 Vbeta and 13 Jbeta primers, the PCR was carried out. Clones were sequenced by immunoSEQ multiplex PCR, and TCRdb holds only the in-frame ones, with some missing. Of 65,000 to 100,000 clones in the sample, about three quarters were seen once. Source material: PBMCs. These receptor sequences come from a female donor in good health and CMV-seronegative.

The chain combines TRBV13 with TRBJ2-1; D ambiguous. In germline, CDR1 is PRHDT, CDR2 FYEKMQ (reference sequence). The CDR3 consists of 12 residues. The germline V and J ends were trimmed by 4 bases and 8 bases, with 9 bases remaining between them. The CDR3 here is CASSSRRDEQFF. DNA for the CDR3: TGTGCCAGCAGCTCCAGACGGGATGAGCAGTTCTTC.

This rearrangement joins TRBV5-1 to TRBJ1-1; maybe TRBD1 (6 bases). Germline-derived CDR1 and CDR2 are SGHRS and YFSETQ. Trimming removed 3 bases from V and 0 bases from J, with 15 bases in between. The CDR3 loop spans 16 amino acids. In DNA, the CDR3 is TGCGCCAGCAGCTCAAAATCTACAGGGTTGAACACTGAAGCTTTCTTT. This codes for CASSSKSTGLNTEAFF. The variable domain in full, completed from reference TRBV5-1 and TRBJ1-1, reads KAGVTQTPRYLIKTRGQQVTLSCSPISGHRSVSWYQQTPGQGLQFLFEYFSETQRNKGNFPGRFSGRQFSNSRSEMNVSTLELGDSALYLCASSSKSTGLNTEAFFGQGTRLTVV.

In its sample, this clone was seen a few times. The rearrangement joins TRBV19 to TRBJ2-3; D remains unclear. The CDR3 is 15 amino acids. Germline V CDR1 and CDR2: LNHDA, SQIVND (reference sequence). V lost 5 bases, J lost 1 base, and 13 bases lay in between. CDR3 coding DNA: TGTGCCAGTAGTCCTGCCTCCTATCGCACAGATACGCAGTATTTT. Translating it yields CASSPASYRTDTQYF.

A few counts support this clone. The gene calls are TRBV11-3 and TRBJ2-1, with 8 nucleotides matching TRBD2. V lost 4 bases to trimming and J lost 10 bases; unmatched junction nucleotides: 18. The CDR3 runs to 17 residues. The germline gives CDR1 SGHNT, CDR2 YENEEA. The CDR3 reads CASSSSQGSGRDGEQFF. The DNA of the CDR3 is TGTGCCAGCAGCTCCTCTCAGGGGAGCGGGAGAGATGGGGAGCAGTTCTTC.

This chain connects TRBV28 to TRBJ1-2; 8 nucleotides line up with TRBD1. Germline CDR1 and CDR2: MDHEN and SYDVKM. Germline trimming cut 7 bases from V and 14 bases from J; bases unmatched to any gene: 15. This CDR3 is built from 13 residues. The CDR3 sequence is CASTPDREGLRTF. The CDR3 DNA reads TGTGCCAGCACCCCGGACAGGGAGGGTTTGAGAACCTTC.

The chain joins TRBV5-1 to TRBJ2-1; a weak D match, TRBD2 (7 bases). CDR1 and CDR2 from the germline V gene are SGHRS and YFSETQ. The CDR3 spans 15 residues. The V end was cut by 2 bases, the J end by 4 bases, with 13 bases between. The CDR3: CASSLGGGRYNEQFF. The DNA of the CDR3 is TGCGCCAGCAGCTTAGGCGGGGGCCGATACAATGAGCAGTTCTTC.

The chain recombines TRBV28 with TRBJ1-1; D might be TRBD1 (5 bases). CDR3 length: 13 residues. Trimming removed 5 bases at V and 1 base at J, with 8 bases between. CDR1 is MDHEN and CDR2 is SYDVKM in the germline V gene. The chain's CDR3 is CASSTGRNTEAFF. The CDR3 DNA reads TGTGCCAGCAGTACAGGCCGGAACACTGAAGCTTTCTTT.

This clone was seen once. CDR3 DNA sequence: TGTGCCAGCAGTCGGGAAGGCTCCTACGAGCAGTACTTC. It specifies CASSREGSYEQYF. V is TRBV6-5 and J is TRBJ2-5, with D maybe TRBD2 (5 bases). The J call may be in error: the DNA end matches TRBJ2-7 better. Germline CDR1 and CDR2: MNHEY and SVGAGI. CDR3 length equals 13 residues.

This chain uses TRBV28 with TRBJ1-2; 8 nucleotides line up with TRBD1. V lost 3 bases to trimming and J lost 8 bases; unmatched junction nucleotides: 5. CDR1 is MDHEN and CDR2 is SYDVKM in the germline V gene. The CDR3 has 13 residues. Written as DNA, the CDR3 is TGTGCCAGCAGTTTTCAGGGGGCGCGCGGCTACACCTTC. It translates to CASSFQGARGYTF.

The chain employs TRBV9 and TRBJ1-2; 11 nucleotides match TRBD1. Germline V CDR1 and CDR2: SGDLS, YYNGEE. The CDR3 loop spans 16 amino acids. The V gene end was trimmed by 4 bases and the J gene end by 4 bases; junction bases not matched to a gene: 9. The CDR3 sequence is CASSNTGTGGIYGYTF. CDR3 sequence (DNA): TGTGCCAGCAGCAATACCGGGACAGGGGGAATCTATGGCTACACCTTC.

V and J are TRBV6-1 and TRBJ1-2, with 8 bases fitting TRBD1. V was clipped by 6 bases and J by 8 bases; unmatched bases: 5. This CDR3 region has 12 residues. Germline CDR1 is MNHNS and CDR2 is SASEGT. The CDR3 DNA reads as TGTGCCAGCAGCCTGACAGGGGACGGCTACACCTTC. It codes for CASSLTGDGYTF.

The chain uses TRBV15 and TRBJ2-7, with D unclear. The CDR3 length is 12 residues. The germline V and J ends were trimmed by 0 bases and 4 bases, with 4 bases remaining between them. Germline CDR1 reads LNHNV; CDR2 reads YYDKDF (reference sequence). CDR3 coding DNA: TGTGCCACCAGCAGAGACGGGTACGAGCAGTACTTC. It specifies CATSRDGYEQYF.

As DNA, the CDR3 is TGTGCCAGCAGCTGGGGGCTAGCGGGAAGCACCGGGGAGCTGTTTTTT. Its protein product is CASSWGLAGSTGELFF. This chain links TRBV5-6 with TRBJ2-2; 9 bases map to TRBD2. J was trimmed by 4 bases and V by 3 bases; bases with no gene match: 7. From germline, CDR1 is SGHDT and CDR2 YYEEEE. The CDR3 is 16 residues long.

J is TRBJ1-2 and V is TRBV5-1, with D perhaps TRBD1 (6 bases). Trimming cost V 5 bases and J 4 bases, with 21 bases left between them. Germline CDR1 is SGHRS and CDR2 is YFSETQ. This CDR3 has 16 residues. DNA of the CDR3: TGCGCCAGCAGTTTTAACAGGGATGTTGGGGTCTATGGCTACACCTTC. Translation gives CASSFNRDVGVYGYTF.

This rearrangement joins TRBV27 to TRBJ2-1; 15 bases match TRBD2. Germline V gives CDR1 MNHEY, CDR2 SMNVEV (reference sequence). V gave up 3 bases and J gave up 2 bases; unmatched junction bases: 14. The CDR3 totals 21 residues. CDR3 in DNA: TGTGCCAGCAGTTTTATACGGGGGGGGACTAGCGGGAGGACCACCTACAATGAGCAGTTCTTC. Amino acids: CASSFIRGGTSGRTTYNEQFF.

CDR3 sequence reads: CASSTAPMGTQYF. DNA for the CDR3: TGTGCCAGCAGCACAGCTCCCATGGGGACCCAGTACTTC. The gene calls are TRBV6-5 and TRBJ2-5, with D hard to call. CDR3 size: 13 residues. V gave up 6 bases and J gave up 7 bases, with 15 bases separating them. The germline CDR1 and CDR2 sequences are MNHEY and SVGAGI.

The chain has TRBV19 and TRBJ2-7; 10 bases are shared with TRBD1. This CDR3 is built from 15 residues. Germline V gives CDR1 LNHDA, CDR2 SQIVND (reference sequence). The ends lost 3 bases at V and 6 bases at J; junction bases unmatched: 8. The CDR3 DNA is TGTGCCAGTAGTATGGGGACAGGGGATTTTGGCGAGCAGTACTTC. It is translated as CASSMGTGDFGEQYF.

This chain joins TRBV28 and TRBJ1-2; 10 nucleotides match TRBD1. With 11 bases clipped from V and 2 bases from J, the junction kept 2 bases outside the gene matches. Germline V gene sequence: CDR1 MDHEN, CDR2 SYDVKM. The CDR3 sequence is 12 residues long. The CDR3: CASGQGNYGYTF. CDR3 sequence (DNA): TGTGCCTCGGGACAGGGGAACTATGGCTACACCTTC.

This chain connects TRBV5-1 to TRBJ2-7; D gene unclear. The CDR3 extends over 14 amino acids. The germline gives CDR1 SGHRS, CDR2 YFSETQ. Trimming left V 0 bases short and J 2 bases short, with 9 bases between. The CDR3 DNA sequence: TGCGCCAGCAGCTTGGTTGGTAGCACCTACGAGCAGTACTTC. Translated, it gives CASSLVGSTYEQYF.

The V gene is TRBV20-1, the J gene TRBJ2-3; D is unresolved. Looked up from germline, CDR1 is DFQATT and CDR2 is SNEGSKA (reference sequence). The CDR3 covers 11 residues. With 3 bases removed from V and 6 bases from J, the gap between germline ends came to 7 bases. DNA of the CDR3: TGCAGTGCTAGCCCGAGGGATACGCAGTATTTT. As protein: CSASPRDTQYF.

The J gene is TRBJ2-7, the V gene TRBV5-6, with a possible D match to TRBD2 (6 bases). V was cut by 4 bases and J by 7 bases, with 9 bases left in between. The CDR3 spans 11 residues. Germline CDR1 reads SGHDT; CDR2 reads YYEEEE. In DNA form, the CDR3 reads TGTGCCAGCAGCGGGGGGTTAGAGCAGTACTTC. The encoded protein is CASSGGLEQYF.

This clone has only a few counts. The CDR3 reads CASSERAGGNGYTF. DNA for the CDR3: TGTGCCAGCAGTGAACGCGCAGGGGGCAATGGCTACACCTTC. This rearrangement joins TRBV2 to TRBJ1-2; TRBD1 matches 8 bases. The J segment lost 6 bases and the V segment lost 2 bases, leaving 5 bases of the junction unmatched. CDR3 size: 14 residues. Germline loops: CDR1 SNHLY, CDR2 FYNNEI.

The chain uses TRBV5-4 and TRBJ1-4; D is ambiguous. Trimming removed 4 bases from V and 4 bases from J, with 14 bases in between. Germline lookup yields CDR1 SGHNT and CDR2 YYREEE (reference sequence). The CDR3 sequence is 15 residues long. In DNA, the CDR3 is TGTGCCAGCAGCCGTACAGACGGCATTAATGAAAAACTGTTTTTT. Protein product: CASSRTDGINEKLFF.

This clone was detected a few times. The rearrangement joins TRBV2 to TRBJ1-5; TRBD1 aligns across 8 bases. The CDR3 extends over 15 amino acids. The ends lost 6 bases at V and 6 bases at J; junction bases unmatched: 10. The germline V gene encodes CDR1 SNHLY and CDR2 FYNNEI. In DNA form, the CDR3 reads TGTGCCAGCAGACCCGAGTCAGGGGGCAGTCAGCCCCAGCATTTT. Protein: CASRPESGGSQPQHF.